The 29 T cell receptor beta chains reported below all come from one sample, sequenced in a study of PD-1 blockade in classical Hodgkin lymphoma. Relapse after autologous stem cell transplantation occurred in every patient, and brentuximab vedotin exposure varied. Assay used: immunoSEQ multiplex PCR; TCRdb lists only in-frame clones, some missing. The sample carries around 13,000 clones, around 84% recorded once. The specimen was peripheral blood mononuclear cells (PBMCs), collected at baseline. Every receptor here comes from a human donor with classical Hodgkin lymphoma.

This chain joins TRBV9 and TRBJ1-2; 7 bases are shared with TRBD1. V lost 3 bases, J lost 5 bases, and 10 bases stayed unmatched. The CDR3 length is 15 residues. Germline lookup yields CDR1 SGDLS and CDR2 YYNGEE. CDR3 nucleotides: TGTGCCAGCAGCGCAACCGTCGCAGGGGGATATGGCTACACCTTC. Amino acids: CASSATVAGGYGYTF.

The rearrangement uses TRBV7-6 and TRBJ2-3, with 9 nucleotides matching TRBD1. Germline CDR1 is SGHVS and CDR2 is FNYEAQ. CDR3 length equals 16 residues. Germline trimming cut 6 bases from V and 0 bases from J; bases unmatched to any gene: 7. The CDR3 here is CASSPTGGLSTDTQYF. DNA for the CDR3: TGTGCCAGCAGTCCTACAGGGGGCCTGAGCACAGATACGCAGTATTTT.

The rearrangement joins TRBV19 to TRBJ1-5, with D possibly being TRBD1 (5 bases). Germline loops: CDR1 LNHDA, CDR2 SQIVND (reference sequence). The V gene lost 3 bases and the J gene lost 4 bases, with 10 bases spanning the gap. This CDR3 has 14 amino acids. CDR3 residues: CASSMRQLNQPQHF. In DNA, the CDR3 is TGTGCCAGTAGTATGAGACAGCTTAATCAGCCCCAGCATTTT.

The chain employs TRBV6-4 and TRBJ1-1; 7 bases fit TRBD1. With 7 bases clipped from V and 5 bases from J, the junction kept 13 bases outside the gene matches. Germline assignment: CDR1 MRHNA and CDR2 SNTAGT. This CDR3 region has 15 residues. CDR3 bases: TGTGCCAGCAAAGACAGGGATGGGGCGAGGACTGAAGCTTTCTTT. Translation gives CASKDRDGARTEAFF.

The CDR3 DNA reads TGTGCCAGCAGCCCTCAAGAAGAGACCCAGTACTTC. Residues: CASSPQEETQYF. The chain employs TRBV7-6 and TRBJ2-5; no clear D. CDR1 and CDR2 from the germline V gene are SGHVS and FNYEAQ. The V end was cut by 5 bases, the J end by 3 bases, with 7 bases between. This CDR3 spans 12 amino acids.

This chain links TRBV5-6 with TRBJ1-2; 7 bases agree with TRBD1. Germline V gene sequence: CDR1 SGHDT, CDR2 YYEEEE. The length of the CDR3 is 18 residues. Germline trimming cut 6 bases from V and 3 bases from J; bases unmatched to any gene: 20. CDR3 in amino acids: CASTLGGSLRGGDYGYTF. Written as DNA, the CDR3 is TGTGCCAGCACCCTTGGAGGCTCCCTCAGGGGGGGGGACTATGGCTACACCTTC.

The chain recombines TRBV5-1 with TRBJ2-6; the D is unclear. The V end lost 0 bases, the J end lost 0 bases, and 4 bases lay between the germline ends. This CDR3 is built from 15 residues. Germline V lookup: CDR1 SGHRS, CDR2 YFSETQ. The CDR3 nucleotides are TGCGCCAGCAGCTTGGCCGGCTCTGGGGCCAACGTCCTGACTTTC. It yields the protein CASSLAGSGANVLTF.

CDR3 in amino acids: CASSVTGGAGGEQYF. The DNA for the CDR3 is TGTGCCAGCTCCGTTACAGGGGGCGCGGGTGGCGAGCAGTACTTC. The chain combines TRBV18 with TRBJ2-7; 9 nucleotides align to TRBD1. With V trimmed by 6 bases and J by 6 bases, 12 bases remained unmatched. The CDR3 has 15 amino acids. Germline assignment: CDR1 KGHSH and CDR2 LQKENI. The full variable domain, completed using reference TRBV18 and TRBJ2-7, is NAGVMQNPRHLVRRRGQEARLRCSPMKGHSHVYWYRQLPEEGLKFMVYLQKENIIDESGMPKERFSAEFPKEGPSILRIQQVVRGDSAAYFCASSVTGGAGGEQYFGPGTRLTVT.

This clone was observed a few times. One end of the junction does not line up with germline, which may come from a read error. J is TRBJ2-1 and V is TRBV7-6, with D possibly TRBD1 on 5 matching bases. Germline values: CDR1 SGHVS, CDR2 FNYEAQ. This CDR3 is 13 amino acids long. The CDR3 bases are TGTGCCAGCAGCCGCAGGGTGTACAGTGAGCAGTTCTTC. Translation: CASSRRVYSEQFF.

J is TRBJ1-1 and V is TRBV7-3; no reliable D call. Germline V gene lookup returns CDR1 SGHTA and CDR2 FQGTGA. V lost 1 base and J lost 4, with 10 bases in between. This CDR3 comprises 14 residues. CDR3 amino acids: CASSLNSFITEAFF. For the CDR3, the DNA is TGTGCCAGCAGCTTAAATAGCTTTATCACTGAAGCTTTCTTT.

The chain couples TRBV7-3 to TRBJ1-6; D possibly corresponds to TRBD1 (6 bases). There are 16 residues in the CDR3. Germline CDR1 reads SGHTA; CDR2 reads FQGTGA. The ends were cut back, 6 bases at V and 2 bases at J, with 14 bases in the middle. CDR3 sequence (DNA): TGTGCCAGCAGTTCGGACAGAGGCCCCTATAATTCACCCCTCCACTTT. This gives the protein CASSSDRGPYNSPLHF.

The CDR3 DNA is TGTGCCAGCAGCCCAGAGGCTAGTATTTTTCACGAGCAGTACTTC. Translation gives CASSPEASIFHEQYF. The rearrangement uses TRBV6-1 and TRBJ2-7; the D is unclear. Trimming took off 6 bases at V and 5 bases at J, with 20 bases between the two ends. Germline assignment: CDR1 MNHNS and CDR2 SASEGT. The CDR3 consists of 15 residues.

CDR3 protein: CASSQVYVVHYEQYF. In DNA form, the CDR3 reads TGCGCCAGCAGCCAAGTGTATGTTGTTCACTACGAGCAGTACTTC. V and J are TRBV4-1 and TRBJ2-7; no clear D. The CDR3 runs 15 residues. Germline CDR1 reads MGHRA; CDR2 reads YSYEKL. V gave up 1 base and J gave up 3 bases, with 13 bases separating them.

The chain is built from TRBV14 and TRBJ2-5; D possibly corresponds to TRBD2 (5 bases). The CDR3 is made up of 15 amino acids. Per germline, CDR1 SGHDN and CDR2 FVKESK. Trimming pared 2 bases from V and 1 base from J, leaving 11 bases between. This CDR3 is CASSQPERAQETQYF. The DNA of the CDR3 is TGTGCCAGCAGCCAACCAGAGAGGGCCCAAGAGACCCAGTACTTC. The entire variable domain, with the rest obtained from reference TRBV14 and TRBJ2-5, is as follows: EAGVTQFPSHSVIEKGQTVTLRCDPISGHDNLYWYRRVMGKEIKFLLHFVKESKQDESGMPNNRFLAERTGGTYSTLKVQPAELEDSGVYFCASSQPERAQETQYFGPGTRLLVL.

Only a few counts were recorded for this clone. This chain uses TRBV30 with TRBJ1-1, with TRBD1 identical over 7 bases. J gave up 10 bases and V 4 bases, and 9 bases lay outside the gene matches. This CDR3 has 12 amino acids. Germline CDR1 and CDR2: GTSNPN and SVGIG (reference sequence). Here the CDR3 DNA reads TGTGCCTGGACGGAAACAGGGGATGCAGCTTTCTTT. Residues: CAWTETGDAAFF.

The CDR3 region has the DNA TGTGCCAGCAGCTTAGTCGCGGCTAGCGGGAGTGCAGATACGCAGTATTTT. Amino acids: CASSLVAASGSADTQYF. J is TRBJ2-3 and V is TRBV7-2, with TRBD2 matching over 10 bases. The junction had 8 bases not matched to a gene; V was cut back by 1 base and J by 4 bases. Germline CDR1 reads SGHTA; CDR2 reads FQGNSA. This CDR3 has 17 residues. The variable domain in full, completed from reference TRBV7-2 and TRBJ2-3, reads GAGVSQSPSNKVTEKGKDVELRCDPISGHTALYWYRQSLGQGLEFLIYFQGNSAPDKSGLPSDRFSAERTGGSVSTLTIQRTQQEDSAVYLCASSLVAASGSADTQYFGPGTRLTVL.

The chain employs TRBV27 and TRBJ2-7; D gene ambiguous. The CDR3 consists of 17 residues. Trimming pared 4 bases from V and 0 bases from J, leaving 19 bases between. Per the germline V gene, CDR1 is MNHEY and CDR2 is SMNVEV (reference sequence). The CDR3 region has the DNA TGTGCCAGCAGTTCTTACGAACCAGGTGTTGGCTCCTACGAGCAGTACTTC. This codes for CASSSYEPGVGSYEQYF.

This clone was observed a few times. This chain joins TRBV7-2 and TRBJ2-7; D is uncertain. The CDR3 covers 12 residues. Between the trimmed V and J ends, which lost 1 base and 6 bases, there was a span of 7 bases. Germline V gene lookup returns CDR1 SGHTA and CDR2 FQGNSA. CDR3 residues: CASSLVAPEQYF. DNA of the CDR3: TGTGCCAGCAGCTTAGTTGCCCCCGAGCAGTACTTC.

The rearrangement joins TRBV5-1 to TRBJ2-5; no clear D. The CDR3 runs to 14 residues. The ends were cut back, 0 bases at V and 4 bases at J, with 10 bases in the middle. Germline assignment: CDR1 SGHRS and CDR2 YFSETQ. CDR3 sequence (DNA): TGCGCCAGCAGCTTGGGCGTCTACACAGAGACCCAGTACTTC. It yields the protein CASSLGVYTETQYF.

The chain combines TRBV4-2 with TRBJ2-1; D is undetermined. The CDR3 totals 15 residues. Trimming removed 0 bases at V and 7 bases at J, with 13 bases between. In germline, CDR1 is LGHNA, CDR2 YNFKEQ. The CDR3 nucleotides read TGTGCCAGCAGCCAAGATGTGAATAGCTGGAATGAGCAGTTCTTC. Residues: CASSQDVNSWNEQFF.

Here the CDR3 reads CATEGGGASETQYF. The CDR3 region has the DNA TGTGCCACAGAAGGCGGGGGGGCTTCAGAGACCCAGTACTTC. This chain joins TRBV10-3 and TRBJ2-5; TRBD2 matches at 9 bases. V was clipped by 10 bases and J by 4 bases; unmatched bases: 10. The germline V gene has CDR1 ENHRY and CDR2 SYGVKD. This CDR3 is 14 amino acids long.

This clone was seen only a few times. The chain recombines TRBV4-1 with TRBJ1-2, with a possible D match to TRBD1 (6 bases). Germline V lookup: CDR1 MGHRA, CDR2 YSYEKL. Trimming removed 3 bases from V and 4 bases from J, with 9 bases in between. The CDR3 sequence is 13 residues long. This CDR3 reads CASSQGDTYGYTF. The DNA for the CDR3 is TGCGCCAGCAGCCAGGGGGACACCTATGGCTACACCTTC.

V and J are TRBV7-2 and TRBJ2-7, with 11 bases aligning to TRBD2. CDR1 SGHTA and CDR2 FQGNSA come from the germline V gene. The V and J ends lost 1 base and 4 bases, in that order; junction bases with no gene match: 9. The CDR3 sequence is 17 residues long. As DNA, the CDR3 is TGTGCCAGCAGCTTAGGGCGGGCTAGCGGGAGGACATACGAGCAGTACTTC. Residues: CASSLGRASGRTYEQYF.

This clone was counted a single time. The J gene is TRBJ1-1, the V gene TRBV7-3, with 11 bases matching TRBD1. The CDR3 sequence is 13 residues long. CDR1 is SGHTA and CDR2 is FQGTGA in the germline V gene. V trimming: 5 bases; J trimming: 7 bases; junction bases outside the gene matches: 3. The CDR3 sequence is CASSKGQGDEAFF. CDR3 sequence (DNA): TGTGCCAGCAGCAAGGGACAGGGGGATGAAGCTTTCTTT.

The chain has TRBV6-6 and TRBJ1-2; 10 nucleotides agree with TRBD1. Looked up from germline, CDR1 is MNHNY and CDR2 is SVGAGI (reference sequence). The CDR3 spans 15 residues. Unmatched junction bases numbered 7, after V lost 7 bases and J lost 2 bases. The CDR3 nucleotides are TGTGCCAGCAACTACAGGGGACAGGGGAACTATGGCTACACCTTC. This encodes CASNYRGQGNYGYTF.

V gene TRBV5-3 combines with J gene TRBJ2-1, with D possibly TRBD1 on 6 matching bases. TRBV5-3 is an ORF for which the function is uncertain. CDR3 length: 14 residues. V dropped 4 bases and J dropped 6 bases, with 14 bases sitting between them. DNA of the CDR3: TGTGCCAGAAGCCCCGGGACAAATCTCAATGAGCAGTTCTTC. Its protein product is CARSPGTNLNEQFF.

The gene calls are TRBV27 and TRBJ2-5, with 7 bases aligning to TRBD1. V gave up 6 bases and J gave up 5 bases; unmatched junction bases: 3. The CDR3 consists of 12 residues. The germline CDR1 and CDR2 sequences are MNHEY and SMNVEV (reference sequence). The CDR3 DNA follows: TGTGCCAGCAGGTCACAGGGGGAGACCCAGTACTTC. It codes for CASRSQGETQYF.

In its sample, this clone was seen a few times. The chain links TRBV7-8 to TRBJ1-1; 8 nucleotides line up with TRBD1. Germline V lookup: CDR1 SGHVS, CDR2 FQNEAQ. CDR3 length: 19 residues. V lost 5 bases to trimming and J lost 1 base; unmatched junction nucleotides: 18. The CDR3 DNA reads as TGTGCCAGCAGCACCCAACGGGACAGGAGGCTTTATGCGAACACTGAAGCTTTCTTT. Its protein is CASSTQRDRRLYANTEAFF.

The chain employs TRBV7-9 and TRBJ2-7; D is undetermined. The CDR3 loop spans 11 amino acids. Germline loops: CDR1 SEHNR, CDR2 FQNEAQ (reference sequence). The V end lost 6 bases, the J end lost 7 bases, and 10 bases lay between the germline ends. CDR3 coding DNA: TGTGCCAGCAGTTTTGCTCGGGAGCAGTACTTC. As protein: CASSFAREQYF.